These 4 T cell receptor beta chains came from one sample sequenced in a study of cytomegalovirus exposure and HLA in healthy donors. The PCR ran on 60 Vbeta and 13 Jbeta primers. Clones were sequenced by immunoSEQ multiplex PCR, and TCRdb holds only the in-frame ones, with some missing. This table has about 200,000 clones, 80% to 90% appearing once. The material sequenced was PBMCs. These receptors came from a woman aged 25 to 45 in good health and CMV-seronegative.

The V and J genes are TRBV28 and TRBJ1-5; maybe TRBD1 (5 bases). CDR1 and CDR2 (germline): MDHEN, SYDVKM. The CDR3 consists of 15 residues. Trimming stripped 4 bases from V and 0 bases from J, with 10 bases between. In DNA form, the CDR3 reads TGTGCCAGCAGTTCTTGGGGGGATAGCAATCAGCCCCAGCATTTT. Translated: CASSSWGDSNQPQHF.

V usage is TRBV5-4 and J usage is TRBJ2-1; TRBD2 aligns across 12 bases. CDR3 length: 15 residues. Trimming took 4 bases from V and 4 from J; bases not matched to a gene: 3. Germline assignment: CDR1 SGHNT and CDR2 YYREEE (reference sequence). CDR3 protein: CASSATSGGYNEQFF. In DNA, the CDR3 is TGTGCCAGCAGCGCGACTAGCGGGGGATACAATGAGCAGTTCTTC.

The chain links TRBV4-1 to TRBJ1-1; possible D gene TRBD1, 6 bases. Per germline, CDR1 MGHRA and CDR2 YSYEKL. Trimming took 0 bases from V and 5 from J, leaving 13 bases between them. This CDR3 region has 15 residues. The CDR3 loop is CASSQDLQGLTEAFF. CDR3 nucleotide sequence: TGCGCCAGCAGCCAAGATCTGCAGGGGCTTACTGAAGCTTTCTTT.

The chain uses TRBV5-8 and TRBJ2-5, with D perhaps matching TRBD1 (6 bases). V lost 3 bases and J lost 5, with 14 bases in between. CDR3 length: 14 residues. Germline loops: CDR1 SGHTS, CDR2 YDEGEE. The CDR3 is CASSSGHRVETQYF. The CDR3 DNA follows: TGTGCCAGCAGCTCGGGACATCGGGTCGAGACCCAGTACTTC.